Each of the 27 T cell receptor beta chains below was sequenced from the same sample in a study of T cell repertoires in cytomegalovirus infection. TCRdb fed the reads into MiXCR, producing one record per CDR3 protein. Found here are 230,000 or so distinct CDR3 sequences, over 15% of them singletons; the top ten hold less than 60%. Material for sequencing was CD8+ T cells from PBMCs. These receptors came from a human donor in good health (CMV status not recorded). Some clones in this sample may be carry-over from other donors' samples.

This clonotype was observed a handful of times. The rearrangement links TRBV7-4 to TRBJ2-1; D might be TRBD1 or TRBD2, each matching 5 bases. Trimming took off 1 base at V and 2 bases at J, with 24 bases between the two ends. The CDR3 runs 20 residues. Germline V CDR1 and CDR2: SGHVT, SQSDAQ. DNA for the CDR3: TGTGCCAGCAGCTTAGGGACCGGGACGGCCCTTAGTCCGACCTACAATGAGCAGTTCTTC. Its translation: CASSLGTGTALSPTYNEQFF.

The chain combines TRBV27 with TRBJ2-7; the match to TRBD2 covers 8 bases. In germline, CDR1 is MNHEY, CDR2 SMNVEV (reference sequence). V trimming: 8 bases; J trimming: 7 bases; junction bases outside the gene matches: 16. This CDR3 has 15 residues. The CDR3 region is CASSTAGGGLREQYF. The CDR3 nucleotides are TGTGCCAGCTCGACCGCTGGCGGGGGGCTTCGGGAGCAGTACTTC.

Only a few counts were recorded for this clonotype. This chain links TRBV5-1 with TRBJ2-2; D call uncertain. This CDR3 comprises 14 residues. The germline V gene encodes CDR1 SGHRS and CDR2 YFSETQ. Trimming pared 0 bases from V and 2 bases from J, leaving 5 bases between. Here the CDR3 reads CASSLEANTGELFF. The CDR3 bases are TGCGCCAGCAGCTTGGAAGCAAACACCGGGGAGCTGTTTTTT.

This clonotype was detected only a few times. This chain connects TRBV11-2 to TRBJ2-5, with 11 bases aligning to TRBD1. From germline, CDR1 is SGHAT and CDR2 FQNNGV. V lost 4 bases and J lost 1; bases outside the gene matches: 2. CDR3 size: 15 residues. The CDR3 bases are TGTGCCAGCAGCTCCGGGACAGGGGGCCAAGAGACCCAGTACTTC. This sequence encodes CASSSGTGGQETQYF.

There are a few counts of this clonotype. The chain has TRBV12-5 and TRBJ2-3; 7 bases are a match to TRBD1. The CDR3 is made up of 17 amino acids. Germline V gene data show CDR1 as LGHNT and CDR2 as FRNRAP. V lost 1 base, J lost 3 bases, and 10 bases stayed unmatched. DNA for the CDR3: TGTGCTAGTGGTTTGGATCCTAGGACAGGATTAACAGATACGCAGTATTTT. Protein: CASGLDPRTGLTDTQYF.

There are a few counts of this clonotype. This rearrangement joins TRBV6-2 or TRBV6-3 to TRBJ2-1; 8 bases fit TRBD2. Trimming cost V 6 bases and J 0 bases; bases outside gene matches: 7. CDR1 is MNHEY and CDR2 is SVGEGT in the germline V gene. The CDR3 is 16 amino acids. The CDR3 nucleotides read TGTGCCAGCAGGCGCCTAGCGGGCGACTCCTACAATGAGCAGTTCTTC. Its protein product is CASRRLAGDSYNEQFF.

In DNA, the CDR3 is TGCGCCAGCAGCCACCCGGGCGGCGGACGAAGCACAGATACGCAGTATTTT. Its translation: CASSHPGGGRSTDTQYF. The J gene is TRBJ2-3, the V gene TRBV4-1; no firm D call. The CDR3 is 17 amino acids. Deletions cut 3 bases from V and 0 bases from J, with 16 bases between. Germline V gene lookup returns CDR1 MGHRA and CDR2 YSYEKL.

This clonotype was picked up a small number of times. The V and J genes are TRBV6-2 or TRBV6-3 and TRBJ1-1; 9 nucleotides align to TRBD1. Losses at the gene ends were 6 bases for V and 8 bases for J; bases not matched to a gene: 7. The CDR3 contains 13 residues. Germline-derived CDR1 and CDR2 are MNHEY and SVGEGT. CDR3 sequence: CASRPNGQGEAFF. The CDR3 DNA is TGTGCCAGCAGACCAAACGGACAGGGGGAAGCTTTCTTT.

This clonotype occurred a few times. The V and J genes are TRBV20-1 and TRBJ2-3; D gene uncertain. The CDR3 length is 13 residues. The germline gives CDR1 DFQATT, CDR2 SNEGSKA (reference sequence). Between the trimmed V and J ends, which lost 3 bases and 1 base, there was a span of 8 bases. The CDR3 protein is CSARSRRTDTQYF. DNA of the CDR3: TGCAGTGCTAGGTCTAGGCGCACAGATACGCAGTATTTT.

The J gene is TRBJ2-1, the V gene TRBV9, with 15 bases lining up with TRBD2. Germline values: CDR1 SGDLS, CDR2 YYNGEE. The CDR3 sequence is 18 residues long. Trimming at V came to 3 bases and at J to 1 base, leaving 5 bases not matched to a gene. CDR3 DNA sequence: TGTGCCAGCAGCGGGGGACTAGCGGGGGGTAATTCCTACAATGAGCAGTTCTTC. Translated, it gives CASSGGLAGGNSYNEQFF. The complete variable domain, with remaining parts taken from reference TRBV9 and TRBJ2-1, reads DSGVTQTPKHLITATGQRVTLRCSPRSGDLSVYWYQQSLDQGLQFLIQYYNGEERAKGNILERFSAQQFPDLHSELNLSSLELGDSALYFCASSGGLAGGNSYNEQFFGPGTRLTVL.

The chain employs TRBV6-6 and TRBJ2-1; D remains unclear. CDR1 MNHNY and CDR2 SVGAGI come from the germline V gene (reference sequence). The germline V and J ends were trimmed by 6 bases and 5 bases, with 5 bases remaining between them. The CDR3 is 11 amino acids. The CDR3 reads CASSQHNEQFF. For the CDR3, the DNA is TGTGCCAGCAGCCAGCACAATGAGCAGTTCTTC.

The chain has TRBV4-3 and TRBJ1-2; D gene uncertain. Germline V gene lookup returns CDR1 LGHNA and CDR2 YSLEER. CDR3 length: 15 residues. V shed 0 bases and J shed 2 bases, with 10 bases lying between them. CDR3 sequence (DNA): TGCGCCAGCAGCCAAGATCGTCGGCGGAACTATGGCTACACCTTC. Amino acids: CASSQDRRRNYGYTF.

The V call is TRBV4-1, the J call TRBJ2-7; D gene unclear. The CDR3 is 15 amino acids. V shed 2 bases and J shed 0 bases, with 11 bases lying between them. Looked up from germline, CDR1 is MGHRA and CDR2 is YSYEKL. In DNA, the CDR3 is TGCGCCAGCAGCCAACGGCGTACTATCTCCTACGAGCAGTACTTC. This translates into CASSQRRTISYEQYF.

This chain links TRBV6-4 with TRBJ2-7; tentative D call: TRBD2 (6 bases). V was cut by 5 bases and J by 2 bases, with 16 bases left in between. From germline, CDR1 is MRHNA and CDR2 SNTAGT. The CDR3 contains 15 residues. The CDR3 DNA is TGTGCCAGCAGTCTAAATTTCGGGGGAACCTACGAGCAGTACTTC. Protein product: CASSLNFGGTYEQYF.

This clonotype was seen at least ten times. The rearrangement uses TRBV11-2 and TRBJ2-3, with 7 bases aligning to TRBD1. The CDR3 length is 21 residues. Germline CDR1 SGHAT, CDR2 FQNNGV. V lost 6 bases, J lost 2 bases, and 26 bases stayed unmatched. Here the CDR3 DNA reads TGTGCCAGCAGTTTACCCAACCGACAGGGAGATATCGCTGTGGACACAGATACGCAGTATTTT. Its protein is CASSLPNRQGDIAVDTDTQYF.

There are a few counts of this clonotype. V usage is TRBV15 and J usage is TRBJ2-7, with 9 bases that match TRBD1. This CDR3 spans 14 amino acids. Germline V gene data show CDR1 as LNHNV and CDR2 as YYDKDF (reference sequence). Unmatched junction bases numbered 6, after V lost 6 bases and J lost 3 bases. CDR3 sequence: CATRPDRGNYEQYF. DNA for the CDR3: TGTGCCACCAGGCCGGACAGGGGCAACTACGAGCAGTACTTC.

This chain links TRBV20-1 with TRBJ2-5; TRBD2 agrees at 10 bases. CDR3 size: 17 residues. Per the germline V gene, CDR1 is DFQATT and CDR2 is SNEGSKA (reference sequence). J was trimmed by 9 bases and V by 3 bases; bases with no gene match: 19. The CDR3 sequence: CSASLAGAPSQSGAQYF. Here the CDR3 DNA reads TGCAGTGCTAGCCTAGCGGGGGCCCCCTCGCAGAGTGGGGCCCAGTACTTC.

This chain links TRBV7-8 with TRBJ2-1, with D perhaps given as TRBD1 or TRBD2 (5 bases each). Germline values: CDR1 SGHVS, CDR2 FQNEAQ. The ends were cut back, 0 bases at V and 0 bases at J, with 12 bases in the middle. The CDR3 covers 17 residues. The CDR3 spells CASSLARGTSSYNEQFF. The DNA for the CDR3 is TGTGCCAGCAGCTTAGCGAGGGGTACGAGCTCCTACAATGAGCAGTTCTTC.

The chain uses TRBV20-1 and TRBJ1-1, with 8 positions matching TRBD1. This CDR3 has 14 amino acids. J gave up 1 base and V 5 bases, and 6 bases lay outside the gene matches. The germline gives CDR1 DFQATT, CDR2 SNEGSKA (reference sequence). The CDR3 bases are TGCAGTGCTCCCCCTGGACAGGGGAACACTGAAGCTTTCTTT. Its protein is CSAPPGQGNTEAFF.

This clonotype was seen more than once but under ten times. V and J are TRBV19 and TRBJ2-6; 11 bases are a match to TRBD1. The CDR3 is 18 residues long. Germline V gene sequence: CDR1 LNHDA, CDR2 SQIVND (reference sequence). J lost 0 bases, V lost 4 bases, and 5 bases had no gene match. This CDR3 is CASSRTGTGGSGANVLTF. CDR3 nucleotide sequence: TGTGCCAGTAGTAGGACGGGGACAGGGGGCTCTGGGGCCAACGTCCTGACTTTC.

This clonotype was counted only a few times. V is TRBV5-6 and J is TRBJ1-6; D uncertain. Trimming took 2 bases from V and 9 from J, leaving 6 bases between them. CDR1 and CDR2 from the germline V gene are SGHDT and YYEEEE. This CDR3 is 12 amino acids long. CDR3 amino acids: CASSLGSSPLHF. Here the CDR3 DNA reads TGTGCCAGCAGCTTAGGCAGTTCACCCCTCCACTTT.

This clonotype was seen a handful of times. The DNA of the CDR3 is TGTGCCAGCGGGTCTAGGAGCCAAGAGACCCAGTACTTC. Translation gives CASGSRSQETQYF. The chain recombines TRBV12-3 or TRBV12-4 with TRBJ2-5, with D unresolved. With 8 bases removed from V and 1 base from J, the gap between germline ends came to 11 bases. The CDR3 covers 13 residues.

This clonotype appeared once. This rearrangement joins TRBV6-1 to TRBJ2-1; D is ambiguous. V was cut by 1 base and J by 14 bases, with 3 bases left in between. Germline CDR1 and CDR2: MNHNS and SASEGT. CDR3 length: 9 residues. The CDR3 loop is CASSEGEFF. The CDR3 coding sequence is TGTGCCAGCAGTGAAGGGGAGTTCTTC.

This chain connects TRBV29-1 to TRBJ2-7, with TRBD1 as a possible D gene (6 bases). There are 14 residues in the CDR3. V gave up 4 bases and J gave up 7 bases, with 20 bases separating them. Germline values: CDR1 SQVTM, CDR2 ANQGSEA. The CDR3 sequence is CSVAPGDRLWEQYF. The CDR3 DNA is TGCAGCGTTGCGCCAGGGGACCGACTTTGGGAGCAGTACTTC.

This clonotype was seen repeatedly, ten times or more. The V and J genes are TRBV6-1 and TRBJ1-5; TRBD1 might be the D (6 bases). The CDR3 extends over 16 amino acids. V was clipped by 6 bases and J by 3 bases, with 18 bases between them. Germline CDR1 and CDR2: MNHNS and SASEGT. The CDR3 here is CASRLEGGGANQPQHF. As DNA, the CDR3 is TGTGCCAGCAGACTCGAGGGAGGGGGGGCCAATCAGCCCCAGCATTTT.

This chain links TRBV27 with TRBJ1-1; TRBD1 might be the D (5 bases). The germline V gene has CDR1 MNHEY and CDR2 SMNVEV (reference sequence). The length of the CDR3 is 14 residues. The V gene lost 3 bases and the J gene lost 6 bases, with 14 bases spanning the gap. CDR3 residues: CASSFGVGDAEAFF. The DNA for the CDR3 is TGTGCCAGCAGTTTTGGGGTTGGGGACGCTGAAGCTTTCTTT.

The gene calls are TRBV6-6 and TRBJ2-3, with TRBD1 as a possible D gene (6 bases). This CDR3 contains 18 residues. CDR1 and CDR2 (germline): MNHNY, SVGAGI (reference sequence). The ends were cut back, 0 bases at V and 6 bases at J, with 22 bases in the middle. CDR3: CASSYSDRPENGWDTQYF. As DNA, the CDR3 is TGTGCCAGCAGTTACTCGGACAGACCCGAGAACGGGTGGGATACGCAGTATTTT.